The source of this T cell receptor beta chain is a study of identical twins. This clonotype was observed at least ten times. Trimming took off 4 bases at V and 0 bases at J, with 18 bases between the two ends. Germline V CDR1 and CDR2: SGHRS, YFSETQ. The CDR3 sequence is 17 residues long. MiXCR, run by TCRdb on the 5' RACE reads, gives a single entry per CDR3 protein. The repertoire consists of 310,000 or so distinct CDR3 sequences, with approximately 8.5% occurring once and the leading ten covering approximately 2.1%. These sequences were also reported in another study, on yellow fever vaccine responses in identical twins.

Sequencing was performed on memory (CD45RO+) T cells sorted from blood. V is TRBV5-1 and J is TRBJ2-3; possibly TRBD2 for D (5 bases). The TCR sequence derives from a woman between 18 and 29 years old in good health. The CDR3, as DNA: TGCGCCAGCAGCCGAGGGTCGGGCAGCCCTAGCACAGATACGCAGTATTTT. Translation gives CASSRGSGSPSTDTQYF.